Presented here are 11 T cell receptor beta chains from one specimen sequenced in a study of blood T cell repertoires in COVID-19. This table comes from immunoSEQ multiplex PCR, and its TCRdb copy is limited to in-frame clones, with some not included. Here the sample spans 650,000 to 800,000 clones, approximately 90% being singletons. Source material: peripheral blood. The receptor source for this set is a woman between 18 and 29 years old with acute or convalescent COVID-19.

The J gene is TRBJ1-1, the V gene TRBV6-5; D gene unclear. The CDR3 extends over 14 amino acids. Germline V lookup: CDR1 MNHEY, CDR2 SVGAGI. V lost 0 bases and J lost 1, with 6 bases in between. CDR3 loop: CASSYSNGNTEAFF. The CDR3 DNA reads TGTGCCAGCAGTTACTCGAACGGGAACACTGAAGCTTTCTTT.

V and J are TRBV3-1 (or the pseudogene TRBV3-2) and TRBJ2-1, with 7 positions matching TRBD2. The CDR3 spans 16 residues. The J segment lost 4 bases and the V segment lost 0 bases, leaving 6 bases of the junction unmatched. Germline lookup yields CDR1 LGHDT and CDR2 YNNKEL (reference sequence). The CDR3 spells CASSQDLVGGYNEQFF. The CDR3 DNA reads TGTGCCAGCAGCCAAGATCTAGTCGGGGGGTACAATGAGCAGTTCTTC.

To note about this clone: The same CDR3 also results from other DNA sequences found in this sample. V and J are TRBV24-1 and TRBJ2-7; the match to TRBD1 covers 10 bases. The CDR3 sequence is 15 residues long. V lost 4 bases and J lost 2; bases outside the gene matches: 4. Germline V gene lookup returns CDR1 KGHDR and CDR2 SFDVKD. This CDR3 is CATSDSGTGAYEQYF. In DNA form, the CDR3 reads TGTGCCACCAGTGACTCCGGGACAGGGGCCTACGAGCAGTACTTC.

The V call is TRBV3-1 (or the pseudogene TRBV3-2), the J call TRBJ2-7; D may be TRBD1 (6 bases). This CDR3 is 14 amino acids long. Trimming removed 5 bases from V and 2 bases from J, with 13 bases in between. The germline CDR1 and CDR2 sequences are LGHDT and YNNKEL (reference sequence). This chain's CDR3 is CASSSGQIAYEQYF. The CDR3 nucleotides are TGTGCCAGCAGCTCCGGACAGATCGCCTACGAGCAGTACTTC.

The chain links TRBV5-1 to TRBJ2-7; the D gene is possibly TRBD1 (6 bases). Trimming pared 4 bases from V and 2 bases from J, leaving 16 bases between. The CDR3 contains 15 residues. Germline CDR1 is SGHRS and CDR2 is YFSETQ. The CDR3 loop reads CASSTSEQGTYEQYF. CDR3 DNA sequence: TGCGCCAGCAGCACCTCCGAACAGGGTACCTACGAGCAGTACTTC.

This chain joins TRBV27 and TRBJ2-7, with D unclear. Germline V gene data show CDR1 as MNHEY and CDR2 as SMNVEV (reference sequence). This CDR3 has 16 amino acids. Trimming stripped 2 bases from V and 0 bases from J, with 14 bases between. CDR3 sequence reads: CASSLNGGSSSYEQYF. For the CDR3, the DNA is TGTGCCAGCAGTTTAAATGGTGGGTCTAGCTCCTACGAGCAGTACTTC.

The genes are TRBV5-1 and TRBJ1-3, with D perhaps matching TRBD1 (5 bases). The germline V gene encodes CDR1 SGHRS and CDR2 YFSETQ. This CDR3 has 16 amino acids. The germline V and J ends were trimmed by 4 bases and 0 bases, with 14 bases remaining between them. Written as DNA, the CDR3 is TGCGCCAGCAGCCCGGCCGGGACTTCCTCTGGAAACACCATATATTTT. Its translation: CASSPAGTSSGNTIYF.

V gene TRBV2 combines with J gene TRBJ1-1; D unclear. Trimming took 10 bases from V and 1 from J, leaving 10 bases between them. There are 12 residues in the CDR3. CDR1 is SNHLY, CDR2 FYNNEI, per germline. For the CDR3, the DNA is TGTGCCAACGCTCAGGCGAACACTGAAGCTTTCTTT. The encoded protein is CANAQANTEAFF.

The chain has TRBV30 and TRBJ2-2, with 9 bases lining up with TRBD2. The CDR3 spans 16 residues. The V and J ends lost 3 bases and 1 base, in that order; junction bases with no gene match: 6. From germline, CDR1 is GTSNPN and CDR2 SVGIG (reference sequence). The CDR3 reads CAWSGLAGENTGELFF. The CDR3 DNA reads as TGTGCCTGGAGCGGGTTAGCGGGGGAGAACACCGGGGAGCTGTTTTTT. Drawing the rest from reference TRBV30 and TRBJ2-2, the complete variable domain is SQTIHQWPATLVQPVGSPLSLECTVEGTSNPNLYWYRQAAGRGLQLLFYSVGIGQISSEVPQNLSASRPQDRQFILSSKKLLLSDSGFYLCAWSGLAGENTGELFFGEGSRLTVL.

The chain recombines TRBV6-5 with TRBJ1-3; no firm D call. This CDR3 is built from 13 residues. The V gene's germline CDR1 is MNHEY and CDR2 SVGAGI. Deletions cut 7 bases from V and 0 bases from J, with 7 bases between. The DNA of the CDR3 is TGTGCCAGCAAAGTCGGCTCTGGAAACACCATATATTTT. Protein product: CASKVGSGNTIYF.

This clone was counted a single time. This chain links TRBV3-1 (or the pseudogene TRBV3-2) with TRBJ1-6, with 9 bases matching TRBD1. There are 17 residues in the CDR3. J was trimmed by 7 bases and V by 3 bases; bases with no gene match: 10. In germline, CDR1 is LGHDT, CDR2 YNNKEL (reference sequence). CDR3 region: CASSHITGTGSNSPLHF. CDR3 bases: TGTGCCAGCAGCCACATTACCGGGACAGGGTCCAATTCACCCCTCCACTTT.